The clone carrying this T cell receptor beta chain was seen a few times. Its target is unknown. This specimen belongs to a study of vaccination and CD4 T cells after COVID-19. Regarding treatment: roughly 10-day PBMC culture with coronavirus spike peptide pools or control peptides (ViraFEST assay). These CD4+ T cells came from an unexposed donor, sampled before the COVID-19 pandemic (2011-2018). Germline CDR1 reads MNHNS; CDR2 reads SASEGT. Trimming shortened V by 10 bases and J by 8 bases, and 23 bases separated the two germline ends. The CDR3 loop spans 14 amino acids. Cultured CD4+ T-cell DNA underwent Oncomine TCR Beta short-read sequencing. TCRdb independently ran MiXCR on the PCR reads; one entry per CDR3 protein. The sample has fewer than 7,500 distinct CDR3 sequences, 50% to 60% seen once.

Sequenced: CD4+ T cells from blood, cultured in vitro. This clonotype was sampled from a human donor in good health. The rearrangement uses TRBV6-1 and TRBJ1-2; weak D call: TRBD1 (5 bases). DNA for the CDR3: TGTGCCACCTTTCTCGGGGGGTGGGCGGAGGGCTACACCTTC. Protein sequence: CATFLGGWAEGYTF.